The 21 T cell receptor beta chains below come from one sample, sequenced in a study of cytomegalovirus exposure and HLA in healthy donors (TCRdb year 2017). Library preparation employed the immunoSEQ multiplex PCR assay. What TCRdb holds here is the immuneACCESS table cut down to in-frame rearrangements. Part of the clones is not present; checked against another copy, under half of the missing clones reflect an unresolved V gene, and the others are unexplained. In all, the sample holds 120,000 or so clones, and about 84% of those were seen once. The top ten clones comprise over 4% of the sample. Sequenced material: PBMCs. These receptors all come from a man aged 18 to 30 in good health and CMV-seronegative.

The chain links TRBV2 to TRBJ1-3; TRBD1 is a possible D gene (5 bases). Per the germline V gene, CDR1 is SNHLY and CDR2 is FYNNEI. The CDR3 covers 17 residues. Trimming pared 4 bases from V and 0 bases from J, leaving 16 bases between. Here the CDR3 reads CASSVNLQAASGNTIYF. The CDR3 DNA sequence: TGTGCCAGCAGTGTTAACCTACAGGCCGCCTCTGGAAACACCATATATTTT.

The chain employs TRBV6-1 and TRBJ1-6; 7 bases match TRBD1. This CDR3 is built from 15 residues. Losses at the gene ends were 2 bases for V and 5 bases for J; bases not matched to a gene: 3. Germline CDR1 and CDR2: MNHNS and SASEGT. The DNA of the CDR3 is TGTGCCAGCAGTGAATTGGGGACAGATAATTCACCCCTCCACTTT. Protein product: CASSELGTDNSPLHF.

This chain uses TRBV15 with TRBJ2-1, with D unclear. The CDR3 is 13 amino acids. V gave up 3 bases and J gave up 4 bases, with 7 bases separating them. In germline, CDR1 is LNHNV, CDR2 YYDKDF (reference sequence). This CDR3 reads CATSSDTYNEQFF. CDR3 DNA: TGTGCCACCAGCAGTGACACTTACAATGAGCAGTTCTTC.

The genes are TRBV4-1 and TRBJ1-1; 7 bases fit TRBD1. The germline gives CDR1 MGHRA, CDR2 YSYEKL. The CDR3 consists of 15 residues. V dropped 1 base and J dropped 6; count of bases not matched to a gene: 8. CDR3 DNA sequence: TGCGCCAGCAGCCAAGCCGACAGGGACGGCGCTGAAGCTTTCTTT. This gives the protein CASSQADRDGAEAFF.

V and J are TRBV27 and TRBJ1-2, with a weak D call TRBD1 (5 bases). CDR1 is MNHEY and CDR2 is SMNVEV in the germline V gene (reference sequence). Trimming removed 5 bases at V and 4 bases at J, with 11 bases between. CDR3 size: 13 residues. The CDR3 coding sequence is TGTGCCAGCAGTAGGAGGGGTCCCTATGGCTACACCTTC. Encoded protein: CASSRRGPYGYTF.

The chain couples TRBV5-4 to TRBJ2-7; 9 bases fit TRBD1. V dropped 2 bases and J dropped 5; count of bases not matched to a gene: 5. Per germline, CDR1 SGHNT and CDR2 YYREEE (reference sequence). The CDR3 length is 14 residues. CDR3 region: CASSFLWTGDEQYF. The CDR3 nucleotides read TGTGCCAGCAGCTTCCTTTGGACAGGGGACGAGCAGTACTTC.

The chain uses TRBV6-1 and TRBJ2-7, with D possibly TRBD1 on 6 matching bases. CDR3 length: 14 amino acids. The V gene lost 4 bases and the J gene lost 5 bases, with 15 bases spanning the gap. Germline V gene sequence: CDR1 MNHNS, CDR2 SASEGT. In DNA, the CDR3 is TGTGCCAGCAGTGTGCAGGGGATGAGCGACGAGCAGTACTTC. Amino acid sequence: CASSVQGMSDEQYF.

This rearrangement joins TRBV18 to TRBJ2-3, with a possible D match to TRBD1 (6 bases). The CDR3 has 16 amino acids. The germline gives CDR1 KGHSH, CDR2 LQKENI. V shed 0 bases and J shed 2 bases, with 12 bases lying between them. The CDR3 sequence: CASSPPRQVITDTQYF. DNA for the CDR3: TGTGCCAGCTCACCACCCCGACAGGTGATCACAGATACGCAGTATTTT. Together with reference TRBV18 and TRBJ2-3, the CDR3 gives the full variable domain: NAGVMQNPRHLVRRRGQEARLRCSPMKGHSHVYWYRQLPEEGLKFMVYLQKENIIDESGMPKERFSAEFPKEGPSILRIQQVVRGDSAAYFCASSPPRQVITDTQYFGPGTRLTVL.

The chain links TRBV5-1 to TRBJ1-3; no definite D call. The length of the CDR3 is 14 residues. V lost 0 bases and J lost 4, with 8 bases in between. Germline V gene lookup returns CDR1 SGHRS and CDR2 YFSETQ. The CDR3 loop is CASSLGSGGNTIYF. Here the CDR3 DNA reads TGCGCCAGCAGCTTGGGCTCCGGGGGAAACACCATATATTTT.

Many counts were recorded for this clone. The chain employs TRBV6-1 and TRBJ2-7; perhaps TRBD1 as D (5 bases). Trimming took 8 bases from V and 4 from J, leaving 15 bases between them. Germline CDR1 MNHNS, CDR2 SASEGT. This CDR3 has 13 residues. The CDR3 region has the DNA TGTGCCAGCCCTGCGATTCGACAGTACGAGCAGTACTTC. It is translated as CASPAIRQYEQYF.

The V call is TRBV19, the J call TRBJ2-5; D not certain. Germline assignment: CDR1 LNHDA and CDR2 SQIVND (reference sequence). The CDR3 loop spans 18 amino acids. The V and J ends lost 1 base and 0 bases respectively, with 18 bases between them. This chain's CDR3 is CASSIGPGVHRNQETQYF. The CDR3 DNA reads TGTGCCAGTAGTATAGGCCCGGGTGTTCATCGGAACCAAGAGACCCAGTACTTC.

The rearrangement links TRBV5-1 to TRBJ2-3; 9 bases line up with TRBD1. The length of the CDR3 is 15 residues. V shed 4 bases, J shed 7 bases, and the junction held 10 bases outside the gene matches. Germline values: CDR1 SGHRS, CDR2 YFSETQ. This CDR3 reads CASSPTGTGLYTQYF. In DNA form, the CDR3 reads TGCGCCAGCAGCCCGACCGGGACAGGGCTTTATACGCAGTATTTT.

The genes are TRBV27 and TRBJ2-1; D is perhaps TRBD2 (6 bases). The CDR3 totals 16 residues. Per the germline V gene, CDR1 is MNHEY and CDR2 is SMNVEV (reference sequence). Trimming removed 6 bases from V and 4 bases from J, with 19 bases in between. This CDR3 reads CASRKLPGTGYNEQFF. CDR3 sequence (DNA): TGTGCCAGCAGGAAACTTCCCGGGACTGGATACAATGAGCAGTTCTTC.

The V gene is TRBV4-1, the J gene TRBJ2-5; D is undetermined. The germline V and J ends were trimmed by 0 bases and 5 bases, with 7 bases remaining between them. The CDR3 spans 13 residues. CDR1 is MGHRA, CDR2 YSYEKL, per germline. CDR3 in DNA: TGCGCCAGCAGCCAAGATGAGGAGGAGACCCAGTACTTC. It encodes CASSQDEEETQYF.

The chain carries TRBV6-6 and TRBJ2-7, with D possibly matching TRBD2 (6 bases). This CDR3 spans 14 amino acids. Germline loops: CDR1 MNHNY, CDR2 SVGAGI (reference sequence). Trimming took 6 bases from V and 2 from J, leaving 14 bases between them. The CDR3 is CASRRGTLAYEQYF. For the CDR3, the DNA is TGTGCCAGCAGACGAGGGACTCTAGCCTACGAGCAGTACTTC.

V gene TRBV10-3 combines with J gene TRBJ2-1; 10 bases fit TRBD2. Germline assignment: CDR1 ENHRY and CDR2 SYGVKD. The ends lost 7 bases at V and 9 bases at J; junction bases unmatched: 9. This CDR3 has 14 residues. In nucleotides, the CDR3 is TGTGCCATCAATCTAGCGGGAGAAGGGAGTGAGCAGTTCTTC. This codes for CAINLAGEGSEQFF.

The chain recombines TRBV6-1 with TRBJ1-1; weak D call: TRBD1 (5 bases). Germline CDR1 MNHNS, CDR2 SASEGT. The V and J ends lost 5 bases and 3 bases respectively, with 10 bases between them. CDR3 length: 13 residues. The CDR3 DNA reads as TGTGCCAGCAGTACAGGTTTTGACACTGAAGCTTTCTTT. Amino acids: CASSTGFDTEAFF.

The rearrangement uses TRBV27 and TRBJ2-1, with 7 nucleotides matching TRBD2. Germline V gives CDR1 MNHEY, CDR2 SMNVEV (reference sequence). After removal of 8 bases from V and 6 bases from J, the junction contained 4 bases not matched to a gene. The CDR3 loop spans 12 amino acids. The CDR3 reads CASAWGGNEQFF. CDR3 in DNA: TGTGCCAGCGCCTGGGGGGGCAATGAGCAGTTCTTC.

This chain uses TRBV12-5 with TRBJ2-7, with unresolved D. There are 15 residues in the CDR3. Germline V gives CDR1 LGHNT, CDR2 FRNRAP. V was clipped by 3 bases and J by 0 bases, with 12 bases between them. As DNA, the CDR3 is TGTGCTAGTGGTTTTGGGCGCAGTCCCTCCTACGAGCAGTACTTC. Amino acid sequence: CASGFGRSPSYEQYF.

The chain carries TRBV30 and TRBJ2-7, with 8 positions matching TRBD1. The ends lost 5 bases at V and 6 bases at J; junction bases unmatched: 9. This CDR3 contains 13 residues. CDR1 is GTSNPN, CDR2 SVGIG, per germline (reference sequence). The DNA of the CDR3 is TGTGCCTGGTTCCCCGGACAGGGCTCCGAGCAGTACTTC. This codes for CAWFPGQGSEQYF.

This sequence joins TRBV5-8 and TRBJ2-7, with a possible D match to TRBD2 (5 bases). The length of the CDR3 is 14 residues. V lost 0 bases to trimming and J lost 6 bases, with 13 bases between them. Germline CDR1 SGHTS, CDR2 YDEGEE. The CDR3 sequence: CASSLVRGPGEQYF. The CDR3 nucleotides read TGTGCCAGCAGCTTGGTTCGGGGTCCGGGCGAGCAGTACTTC.